This TCR beta chain came from a study of T cell changes during pregnancy in multiple sclerosis. Assay: immunoSEQ multiplex PCR; the TCRdb copy retains only in-frame clones and omits some. The sample includes over 10,000 clones, almost 90% of them seen just once. The CDR3 runs 17 residues. V lost 3 bases, J lost 1 base, and 20 bases lay in between. The sample here was CD8+ T cells from peripheral blood mononuclear cells, taken in the first trimester of pregnancy. The rearrangement links TRBV5-3 to TRBJ2-7; no clear D. TRBV5-3 is an ORF, with its function uncertain. This receptor was taken from a female donor with multiple sclerosis, enrolled in a pregnancy study. The CDR3 protein is CARSYKVGYPPSYEQYF. As DNA, the CDR3 is TGTGCCAGAAGCTATAAGGTCGGGTATCCACCTTCCTACGAGCAGTACTTC.